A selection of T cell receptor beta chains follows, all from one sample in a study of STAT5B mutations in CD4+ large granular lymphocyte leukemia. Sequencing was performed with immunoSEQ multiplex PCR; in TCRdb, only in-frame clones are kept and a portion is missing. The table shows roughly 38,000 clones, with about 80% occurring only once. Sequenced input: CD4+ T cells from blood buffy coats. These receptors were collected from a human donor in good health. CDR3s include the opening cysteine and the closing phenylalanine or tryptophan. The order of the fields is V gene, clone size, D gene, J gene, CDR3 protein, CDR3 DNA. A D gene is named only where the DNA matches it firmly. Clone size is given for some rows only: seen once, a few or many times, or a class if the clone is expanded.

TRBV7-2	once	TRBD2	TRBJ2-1	CASSPTVAGPIGEQFF	TGTGCCAGCAGCCCCACCGTAGCGGGACCAATAGGTGAGCAGTTCTTC
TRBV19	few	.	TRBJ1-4	CASSIAEKLFF	TGTGCCAGTAGTATCGCTGAAAAACTGTTTTTT
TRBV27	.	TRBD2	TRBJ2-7	CASSPLAGLSYEQYF	TGTGCCAGCAGTCCTCTAGCGGGCCTCTCCTACGAGCAGTACTTC
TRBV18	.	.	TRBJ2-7	CASSPQGEIRVEYF	TGTGCCAGCTCACCACAGGGGGAAATACGAGTGGAGTACTTC
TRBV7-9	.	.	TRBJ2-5	CASSRRTGRGETQYF	TGTGCCAGCAGCCGACGGACAGGGAGGGGAGAGACCCAGTACTTC
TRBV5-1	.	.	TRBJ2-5	CASSLQGTRQETQYF	TGCGCCAGCAGCCTACAAGGGACTCGCCAAGAGACCCAGTACTTC
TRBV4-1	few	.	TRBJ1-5	CASSQGAYSNQPQHF	TGCGCCAGCAGCCAGGGGGCGTATAGCAATCAGCCCCAGCATTTT
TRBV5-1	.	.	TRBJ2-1	CASSLREYNEQFF	TGCGCCAGCAGCTTGAGGGAGTACAATGAGCAGTTCTTC
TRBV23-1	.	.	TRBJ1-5	CASSQFRNQPQHF	TGCGCCAGCAGCCAGTTTCGGAATCAGCCCCAGCATTTT
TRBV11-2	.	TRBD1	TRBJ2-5	CASSSGQGRYLETQYF	TGTGCCAGCAGCTCCGGACAGGGTCGGTATTTAGAGACCCAGTACTTC
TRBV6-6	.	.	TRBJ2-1	CASLGQGNFF	TGTGCCAGCCTGGGGCAGGGGAATTTCTTC
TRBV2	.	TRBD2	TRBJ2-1	CASSEGGGSYNEQFF	TGTGCCAGCAGTGAGGGCGGGGGCTCCTACAATGAGCAGTTCTTC
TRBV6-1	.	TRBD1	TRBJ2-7	CASRGGTGKYEQYF	TGTGCCAGCAGAGGGGGGACAGGGAAATACGAGCAGTACTTC
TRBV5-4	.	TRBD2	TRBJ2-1	CASSPGLAGYNEQFF	TGTGCCAGCAGCCCCGGACTAGCGGGCTACAATGAGCAGTTCTTC
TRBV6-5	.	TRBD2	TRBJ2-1	CASTWTSGTKGEQFF	TGTGCCAGCACCTGGACTAGCGGGACCAAGGGTGAGCAGTTCTTC
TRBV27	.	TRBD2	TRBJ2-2	CASSLWGGNTGELFF	TGTGCCAGCAGTTTATGGGGGGGGAACACCGGGGAGCTGTTTTTT
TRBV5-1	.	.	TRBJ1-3	CASKGLPPGNTIYF	TGCGCCAGCAAGGGACTCCCGCCGGGAAACACCATATATTTT
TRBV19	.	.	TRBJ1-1	CASSTTGTLNTEAFF	TGTGCCAGTAGTACAACCGGGACGTTGAACACTGAAGCTTTCTTT
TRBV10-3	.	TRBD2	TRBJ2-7	CAIARGGTSGYEQYF	TGTGCCATCGCTCGAGGGGGGACTAGCGGCTACGAGCAGTACTTC
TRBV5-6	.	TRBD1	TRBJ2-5	CASSLGGWTGRETQYF	TGTGCCAGCAGCTTGGGGGGTTGGACAGGGAGAGAGACCCAGTACTTC
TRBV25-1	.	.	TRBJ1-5	CASSEAGNSNQPQHF	TGTGCCAGCAGTGAGGCAGGGAATAGCAATCAGCCCCAGCATTTT
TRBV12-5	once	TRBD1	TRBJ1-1	CASGLQGAGTEAFF	TGTGCTAGTGGCCTACAGGGGGCTGGTACTGAAGCTTTCTTT
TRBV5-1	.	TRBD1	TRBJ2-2	CASRGPAAGGTGELFF	TGCGCCAGCAGGGGGCCCGCGGCAGGGGGCACCGGGGAGCTGTTTTTT
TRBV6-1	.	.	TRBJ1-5	CASKSDPYSNQPQHF	TGTGCCAGCAAATCGGACCCTTATAGCAATCAGCCCCAGCATTTT
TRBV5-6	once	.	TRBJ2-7	CASRTVVMYEQYF	TGTGCCAGCAGAACTGTCGTTATGTACGAGCAGTACTTC
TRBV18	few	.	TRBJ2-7	CASSKIMTDYEQYF	TGTGCCAGCTCCAAGATCATGACAGACTACGAGCAGTACTTC
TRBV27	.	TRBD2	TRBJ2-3	CASSFATGGDTQYF	TGTGCCAGCAGTTTCGCGACGGGGGGAGATACGCAGTATTTT
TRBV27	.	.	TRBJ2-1	CASSSGGIGYNEQFF	TGTGCCAGCAGTTCTGGCGGAATCGGGTACAATGAGCAGTTCTTC
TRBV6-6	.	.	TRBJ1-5	CASSYSRVSNQPQHF	TGTGCCAGCAGTTACTCCAGAGTAAGCAATCAGCCCCAGCATTTT
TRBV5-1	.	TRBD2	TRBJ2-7	CASSWRGGSGARVYEQYF	TGCGCCAGCAGCTGGCGGGGGGGAAGTGGAGCCAGGGTCTACGAGCAGTACTTC
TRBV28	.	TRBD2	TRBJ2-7	CASISSGRYEQYF	TGTGCCAGCATCTCTAGCGGGAGGTACGAGCAGTACTTC
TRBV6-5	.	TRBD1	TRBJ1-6	CASSYGRQGLDSPLHF	TGTGCCAGCAGTTACGGAAGACAGGGCTTAGATTCACCCCTCCACTTT
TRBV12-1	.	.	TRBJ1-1	CASSLAGTVNTEAFF	TGTGCCAGCAGCTTGGCCGGGACGGTGAACACTGAAGCTTTCTTT
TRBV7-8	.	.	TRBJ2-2	CASSSSPGNLDTGELFF	TGTGCCAGCAGCTCCTCTCCCGGGAATTTGGACACCGGGGAGCTGTTTTTT
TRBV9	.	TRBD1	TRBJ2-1	CASSVRGTEGNEQFF	TGTGCCAGCAGCGTGAGGGGGACAGAAGGTAATGAGCAGTTCTTC
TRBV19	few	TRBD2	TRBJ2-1	CASSLRLAGGNEQFF	TGTGCCAGTAGCTTAAGACTAGCGGGGGGCAATGAGCAGTTCTTC
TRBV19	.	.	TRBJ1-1	CASSIVGLTGTEAFF	TGTGCCAGTAGTATAGTCGGATTAACAGGGACTGAAGCTTTCTTT
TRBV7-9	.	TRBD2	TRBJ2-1	CASSLPGRLAGHNNEQFF	TGTGCCAGCAGCTTACCTGGGCGACTAGCGGGGCATAACAATGAGCAGTTCTTC
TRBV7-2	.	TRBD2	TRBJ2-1	CASSSRGAGGYNEQFF	TGTGCCAGCAGCTCCCGGGGAGCGGGGGGATACAATGAGCAGTTCTTC
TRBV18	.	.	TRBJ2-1	CASSPIMDSYNEQFF	TGTGCCAGCTCACCTATCATGGACAGCTACAATGAGCAGTTCTTC
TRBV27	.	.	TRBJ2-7	CASSSQGGSYEQYF	TGTGCCAGCAGTTCACAGGGGGGGTCCTACGAGCAGTACTTC
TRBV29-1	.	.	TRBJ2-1	CSVDGLASYNEQFF	TGCAGCGTTGACGGCCTAGCCTCCTACAATGAGCAGTTCTTC
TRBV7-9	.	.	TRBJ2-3	CASSLDSPDTQYF	TGTGCCAGCAGCTTAGATAGTCCAGATACGCAGTATTTT
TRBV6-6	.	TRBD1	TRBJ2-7	CASRPGTGDSYEQYF	TGTGCCAGCCGGCCGGGGACAGGGGATTCCTACGAGCAGTACTTC
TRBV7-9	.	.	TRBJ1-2	CASSPDGNYGYTF	TGTGCCAGCAGCCCGGACGGTAACTATGGCTACACCTTC
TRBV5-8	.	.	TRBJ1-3	CASSLRGNTIYF	TGTGCCAGCAGCTTACGAGGAAACACCATATATTTT
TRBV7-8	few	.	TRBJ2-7	CASSLYGGTYEQYF	TGTGCCAGCAGCTTATATGGGGGGACCTACGAGCAGTACTTC
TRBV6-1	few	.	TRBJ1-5	CASRISVGGQPQHF	TGTGCCAGCAGAATATCGGTGGGGGGTCAGCCCCAGCATTTT
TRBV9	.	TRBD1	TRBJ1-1	CASSVAGTGLAFF	TGTGCCAGCAGCGTAGCTGGGACAGGGCTAGCTTTCTTT
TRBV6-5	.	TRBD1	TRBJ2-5	CASSGGAETQYF	TGTGCCAGCTCAGGGGGAGCAGAGACCCAGTACTTC
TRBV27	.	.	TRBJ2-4	CASTEVKLAKNIQYF	TGTGCCAGCACCGAGGTGAAGCTAGCCAAAAACATTCAGTACTTC
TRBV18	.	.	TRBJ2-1	CASSPMGGGNEQFF	TGTGCCAGCTCACCGATGGGAGGGGGTAATGAGCAGTTCTTC
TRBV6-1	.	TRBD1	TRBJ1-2	CASSERWDRSLYGYTF	TGTGCCAGCAGTGAACGGTGGGACAGGAGCCTATATGGCTACACCTTC
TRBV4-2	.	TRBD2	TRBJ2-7	CASSLRLAGGLSYEQYF	TGTGCCAGCAGCCTTAGACTAGCGGGGGGCCTCTCCTACGAGCAGTACTTC
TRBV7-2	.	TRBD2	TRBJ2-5	CASSLGQAGGQETQYF	TGTGCCAGCAGCTTAGGCCAAGCGGGGGGCCAGGAGACCCAGTACTTC